This TCR beta chain was profiled in a study of identical twins. MiXCR, applied by TCRdb to the 5' RACE reads, yields one record per CDR3 protein. The sample holds 270,000 or so distinct CDR3 sequences, about 9% seen once. CDR3 length: 13 residues. Germline values: CDR1 SGHRS, CDR2 YFSETQ. V was pared by 2 bases and J by 3 bases, with 9 bases between. This clonotype has more than one count but fewer than ten. The sample also formed part of further work on yellow fever vaccine responses in identical twins.

Sequenced: CD8+ T cells sorted from blood. The clonotype was recovered from a young woman in good health. The rearrangement uses TRBV5-1 and TRBJ2-7; D is undetermined. Written as DNA, the CDR3 is TGCGCCAGCAGCTTTGTGGGTGACTACGAGCAGTACTTC. Its protein is CASSFVGDYEQYF. Complete variable domain (other parts from reference TRBV5-1 and TRBJ2-7): KAGVTQTPRYLIKTRGQQVTLSCSPISGHRSVSWYQQTPGQGLQFLFEYFSETQRNKGNFPGRFSGRQFSNSRSEMNVSTLELGDSALYLCASSFVGDYEQYFGPGTRLTVT.